Here is one T cell receptor (beta chain) with its context. Authors' processing steps: Estimation of nucleated cell counts was performed using reference gene primer amplification. TCRdb's copy holds only in-frame clones and misses some; the assay was immunoSEQ multiplex PCR. V and J calls and clone size come straight from that table; D and trimming were deduced from the DNA. The sample contains about 120,000 clones, roughly four fifths of which appear only once. This sample stems from a study of blood T cell repertoires in COVID-19. Study context: The samples span acute and convalescent COVID-19 from the United States, Italy and Spain. From T cells, B-cell-depleted T cells, or PBMCs came the material, which was cDNA or gDNA.

The V gene end was trimmed by 5 bases and the J gene end by 2 bases; junction bases not matched to a gene: 3. Germline V gives CDR1 SGHNT, CDR2 YENEEA. The CDR3 is 15 amino acids. The chain links TRBV11-3 to TRBJ2-3; 11 bases are a match to TRBD2. This clonotype originated in a human donor in a cohort sampled during active COVID-19. Sequenced material: peripheral blood. The CDR3 coding sequence is TGTGCCAGCAGCCCTAGCGGGGGGTCCACAGATACGCAGTATTTT. Amino acid sequence: CASSPSGGSTDTQYF.